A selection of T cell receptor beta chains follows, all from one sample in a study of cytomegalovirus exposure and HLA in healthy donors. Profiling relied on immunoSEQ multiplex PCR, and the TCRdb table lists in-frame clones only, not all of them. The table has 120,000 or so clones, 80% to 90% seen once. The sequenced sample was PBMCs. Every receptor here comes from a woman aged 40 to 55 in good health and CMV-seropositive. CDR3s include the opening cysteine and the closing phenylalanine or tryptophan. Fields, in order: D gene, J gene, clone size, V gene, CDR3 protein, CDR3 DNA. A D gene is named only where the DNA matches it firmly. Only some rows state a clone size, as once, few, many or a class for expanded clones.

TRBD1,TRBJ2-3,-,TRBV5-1,CASSLQGQSMGDTQYF,TGCGCCAGCAGCCTCCAGGGACAGTCTATGGGGGATACGCAGTATTTT
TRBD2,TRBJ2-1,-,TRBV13,CASSSRTSGRVNEQFF,TGTGCCAGCAGCTCCCGGACTAGCGGGAGGGTAAATGAGCAGTTCTTC
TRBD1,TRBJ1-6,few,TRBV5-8,CASSLRPRTGWRSSPLHF,TGTGCCAGCAGCTTGCGCCCCAGGACAGGGTGGAGGAGTTCACCCCTCCACTTT
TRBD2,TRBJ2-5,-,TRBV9,CASSGAGGRETQYF,TGTGCCAGCAGCGGAGCGGGGGGCAGGGAGACCCAGTACTTC
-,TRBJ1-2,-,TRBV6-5,CASSYSGQGYGYTF,TGTGCCAGCAGTTACTCGGGCCAGGGCTATGGCTACACCTTC
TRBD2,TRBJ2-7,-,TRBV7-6,CASSRGGTQEQYF,TGTGCCAGCAGCCGGGGGGGGACCCAAGAGCAGTACTTC
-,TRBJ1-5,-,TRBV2,CASSEGGGYQPQHF,TGTGCCAGCAGTGAGGGGGGAGGTTATCAGCCCCAGCATTTT
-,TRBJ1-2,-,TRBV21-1,CASLFSGQGPSNYGYTF,TGTGCCAGTCTCTTCTCGGGACAGGGGCCCTCTAACTATGGCTACACCTTC
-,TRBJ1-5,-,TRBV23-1,CASSAGDSNQPQHF,TGCGCCAGCAGTGCGGGAGATAGCAATCAGCCCCAGCATTTT
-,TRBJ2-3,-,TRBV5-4,CASSGLATTDTQYF,TGTGCCAGCAGCGGGCTAGCTACCACAGATACGCAGTATTTT
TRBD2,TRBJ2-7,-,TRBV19,CASSSGSVYEQYF,TGTGCCAGTAGTAGCGGGAGTGTTTACGAGCAGTACTTC
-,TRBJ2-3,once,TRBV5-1,CASSLGGTQYF,TGCGCCAGCAGCTTGGGCGGTACGCAGTATTTT
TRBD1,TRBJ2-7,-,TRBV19,CASSIKKGAKNEQYF,TGTGCCAGTAGTATAAAAAAGGGGGCGAAGAACGAGCAGTACTTC
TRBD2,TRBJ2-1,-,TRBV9,CASSVSIAGENYNEQFF,TGTGCCAGCAGCGTATCTATAGCGGGAGAGAACTACAATGAGCAGTTCTTC